These 25 T cell receptor beta chains were sequenced from one sample in a study of blood T cell repertoires in COVID-19 (dated by TCRdb to the early 2020s). To prepare the library, the immunoSEQ multiplex PCR assay was applied. Drawn from immuneACCESS, this table holds only the in-frame rearrangements with V and J called that TCRdb kept. Clones are partly lost; checked studies trace under half to an unresolved V gene and leave the rest unexplained. Present in this sample are about 300,000 clones, approximately 89% of which were seen just once. Of the sample, just under 7% is held by the ten largest clones. Sequences were obtained from peripheral blood. Every receptor here comes from a woman aged 25 to 39 who had recovered from COVID-19.

This sequence joins TRBV7-2 and TRBJ2-5, with TRBD1 identical over 9 bases. The V gene's germline CDR1 is SGHTA and CDR2 FQGNSA. The CDR3 covers 14 residues. J gave up 5 bases and V 5 bases, and 6 bases lay outside the gene matches. This CDR3 is CASSQNRGRETQYF. CDR3 DNA: TGTGCCAGCAGCCAAAACAGGGGGCGGGAGACCCAGTACTTC.

The rearrangement uses TRBV3-1 (or the pseudogene TRBV3-2) and TRBJ1-2; no firm D call. This CDR3 spans 15 amino acids. V was clipped by 0 bases and J by 5 bases, with 13 bases between them. From germline, CDR1 is LGHDT and CDR2 YNNKEL (reference sequence). In DNA, the CDR3 is TGTGCCAGCAGCCAAGATGGCCGGGGATTATATGGCTACACCTTC. Translating it yields CASSQDGRGLYGYTF.

V usage is TRBV7-2 and J usage is TRBJ2-1; D call uncertain. The V gene's germline CDR1 is SGHTA and CDR2 FQGNSA. Trimming pared 4 bases from V and 2 bases from J, leaving 3 bases between. The CDR3 sequence is 12 residues long. The CDR3 DNA is TGTGCCAGCAGCTCGGCCTACAATGAGCAGTTCTTC. Protein sequence: CASSSAYNEQFF.

The CDR3 here is CASSLRGTGKGYGQPQHF. CDR3 sequence (DNA): TGTGCCAGTAGTCTGAGGGGGACAGGGAAGGGTTATGGACAGCCCCAGCATTTT. The chain links TRBV19 to TRBJ1-5; 9 nucleotides match TRBD1. V gave up 5 bases and J gave up 7 bases; unmatched junction bases: 18. Germline loops: CDR1 LNHDA, CDR2 SQIVND (reference sequence). The CDR3 runs to 18 residues.

The genes are TRBV5-4 and TRBJ2-7, with D unresolved. Between the trimmed V and J ends, which lost 2 bases and 1 base, there was a span of 7 bases. CDR1 and CDR2 from the germline V gene are SGHNT and YYREEE (reference sequence). The CDR3 consists of 13 residues. The CDR3 sequence: CASSLEVSYEQYF. In DNA, the CDR3 is TGTGCCAGCAGCTTAGAGGTTTCCTACGAGCAGTACTTC.

This clone was observed a handful of times. The chain combines TRBV7-2 with TRBJ2-1, with 8 bases identical to TRBD1. This CDR3 has 15 amino acids. The ends lost 5 bases at V and 0 bases at J; junction bases unmatched: 3. The germline gives CDR1 SGHTA, CDR2 FQGNSA. CDR3 in amino acids: CASSRDRTSYNEQFF. CDR3 bases: TGTGCCAGCAGCCGGGACAGGACCTCCTACAATGAGCAGTTCTTC.

V gene TRBV21-1 combines with J gene TRBJ1-4. TRBV21-1 represents a pseudogene. CDR3 size: 14 residues. The DNA for the CDR3 is TGTGCCAGCGGTTCACGGGTCACTAATGAAAAACTGTTTTTT. It yields the protein CASGSRVTNEKLFF.

This clone showed up just once. The V and J genes are TRBV11-3 and TRBJ2-1; TRBD1 matches at 12 bases. Germline CDR1 reads SGHNT; CDR2 reads YENEEA. This CDR3 contains 15 residues. J lost 7 bases, V lost 3 bases, and 4 bases had no gene match. This CDR3 reads CASSFGTGGTNEQFF. CDR3 nucleotide sequence: TGTGCCAGCAGCTTTGGGACAGGGGGCACGAATGAGCAGTTCTTC.

The rearrangement joins TRBV28 to TRBJ2-4, with 11 bases identical to TRBD2. CDR1 and CDR2 (germline): MDHEN, SYDVKM. V lost 7 bases, J lost 8 bases, and 7 bases stayed unmatched. CDR3 length equals 14 residues. The CDR3 bases are TGTGCCAGCAAACGTAGCGGGGGGGCGGACATTCAGTACTTC. Protein: CASKRSGGADIQYF. The full variable domain, with the rest looked up from reference TRBV28 and TRBJ2-4, is DVKVTQSSRYLVKRTGEKVFLECVQDMDHENMFWYRQDPGLGLRLIYFSYDVKMKEKGDIPEGYSVSREKKERFSLILESASTNQTSMYLCASKRSGGADIQYFGAGTRLSVL.

The rearrangement joins TRBV6-6 to TRBJ2-3, with 12 bases fitting TRBD2. The germline V gene has CDR1 MNHNY and CDR2 SVGAGI (reference sequence). Losses at the gene ends were 5 bases for V and 0 bases for J; bases not matched to a gene: 12. This CDR3 is 19 amino acids long. Here the CDR3 reads CASSPPWTSGVPSTDTQYF. The CDR3 DNA reads TGTGCCAGCAGTCCGCCCTGGACTAGCGGGGTTCCTAGCACAGATACGCAGTATTTT.

The chain joins TRBV4-1 to TRBJ2-7; TRBD2 matches 12 bases. V trimming: 5 bases; J trimming: 2 bases; junction bases outside the gene matches: 4. Germline CDR1 is MGHRA and CDR2 is YSYEKL. The CDR3 has 15 residues. The CDR3 DNA is TGCGCCAGCAGCACCCGGACTAGCGGGGCCTACGAGCAGTACTTC. Translation gives CASSTRTSGAYEQYF.

This chain joins TRBV6-6 and TRBJ1-5, with a tentative D call TRBD1 (5 bases). Trimming pared 4 bases from V and 2 bases from J, leaving 15 bases between. The CDR3 runs 16 residues. Germline V CDR1 and CDR2: MNHNY, SVGAGI (reference sequence). The CDR3 nucleotides read TGTGCCAGCAGTTCGAACCGACAGTTCGGCAATCAGCCCCAGCATTTT. It translates to CASSSNRQFGNQPQHF.

The chain couples TRBV3-1 (or the pseudogene TRBV3-2) to TRBJ2-7; possible D gene TRBD1, 6 bases. This CDR3 is 12 amino acids long. Trimming removed 10 bases at V and 2 bases at J, with 12 bases between. The germline V gene has CDR1 LGHDT and CDR2 YNNKEL (reference sequence). Here the CDR3 DNA reads TGTGCCAACCTCCGGGACACCTACGAGCAGTACTTC. It is translated as CANLRDTYEQYF.

The V call is TRBV7-8, the J call TRBJ2-6; weak D call: TRBD1 (6 bases). The V gene lost 5 bases and the J gene lost 0 bases, with 11 bases spanning the gap. The CDR3 contains 16 residues. The germline V gene has CDR1 SGHVS and CDR2 FQNEAQ. CDR3 loop: CASSPGVFSGANVLTF. The DNA of the CDR3 is TGTGCCAGCAGCCCAGGGGTTTTCTCTGGGGCCAACGTCCTGACTTTC.

This clone has a single count. This chain uses TRBV11-1 with TRBJ1-5, with a weak D call TRBD1 (5 bases). The CDR3 consists of 14 residues. The V end lost 5 bases, the J end lost 5 bases, and 13 bases lay between the germline ends. In germline, CDR1 is SGHAT, CDR2 FQDESV (reference sequence). Here the CDR3 DNA reads TGTGCCAGCAGCGAACGCGGGGGGGATCAGCCCCAGCATTTT. It yields the protein CASSERGGDQPQHF.

The V gene is TRBV29-1, the J gene TRBJ1-2; D gene uncertain. V was shortened by 5 bases and J by 5 bases, with 9 bases between the two germline ends. The CDR3 consists of 11 residues. Germline V gives CDR1 SQVTM, CDR2 ANQGSEA. DNA for the CDR3: TGCAGCGTTCACTTATTGTATGGCTACACCTTC. Protein: CSVHLLYGYTF.

V and J are TRBV4-1 and TRBJ1-5; 9 bases align to TRBD1. Germline CDR1 and CDR2: MGHRA and YSYEKL. CDR3 length: 15 residues. After removal of 4 bases from V and 4 bases from J, the junction contained 5 bases not matched to a gene. CDR3 coding DNA: TGCGCCAGCAGCCGAGGGACAGGGAATAATCAGCCCCAGCATTTT. It is translated as CASSRGTGNNQPQHF.

Comment on this clone: The same CDR3 arises from other DNA sequences in this sample as well. J is TRBJ2-2 and V is TRBV7-9; TRBD2 agrees at 13 bases. Germline CDR1 reads SEHNR; CDR2 reads FQNEAQ (reference sequence). V was pared by 3 bases and J by 4 bases, with 2 bases of the junction left unmatched. CDR3 size: 16 residues. The CDR3 protein is CASSLGLAGTTGELFF. DNA for the CDR3: TGTGCCAGCAGCTTGGGACTAGCGGGGACCACCGGGGAGCTGTTTTTT.

The chain uses TRBV30 and TRBJ2-5; TRBD2 aligns across 9 bases. This CDR3 is built from 14 residues. Germline CDR1 GTSNPN, CDR2 SVGIG (reference sequence). Trimming cost V 3 bases and J 5 bases; bases outside gene matches: 7. CDR3 DNA: TGTGCCTGGAGACGAGCGGGGGGCGGGGAGACCCAGTACTTC. Translating it yields CAWRRAGGGETQYF.

The V call is TRBV7-4, the J call TRBJ2-7; 8 nucleotides match TRBD2. CDR3 length: 18 amino acids. V was clipped by 1 base and J by 4 bases; unmatched bases: 15. The V gene's germline CDR1 is SGHVT and CDR2 SQSDAQ. The CDR3 nucleotides are TGTGCCAGCAGCTTAGAGGGAAAAGGGACTAGAATTCGGTACGAGCAGTACTTC. Residues: CASSLEGKGTRIRYEQYF.

The rearrangement joins TRBV4-3 to TRBJ2-2; 8 bases agree with TRBD1. This CDR3 is built from 18 residues. The germline CDR1 and CDR2 sequences are LGHNA and YSLEER. V lost 1 base, J lost 6 bases, and 13 bases stayed unmatched. The CDR3 DNA follows: TGCGCCAGCAGCCAAGGGCAGGGGGCGTATATTTCCCCCGGGGAGCTGTTTTTT. It specifies CASSQGQGAYISPGELFF.

V is TRBV18 and J is TRBJ1-6, with 12 bases lining up with TRBD1. Germline CDR1 KGHSH, CDR2 LQKENI. The CDR3 length is 18 residues. V shed 4 bases and J 0 bases; nucleotides not matched to a gene: 4. Here the CDR3 DNA reads TGTGCCAGCTCACTGGGACAGGGGGCGAGCTCCTATAATTCACCCCTCCACTTT. Translated: CASSLGQGASSYNSPLHF.

This chain links TRBV24-1 with TRBJ2-1, with 7 bases aligning to TRBD1. CDR3 length: 16 amino acids. V lost 3 bases to trimming and J lost 0 bases; unmatched junction nucleotides: 4. Germline loops: CDR1 KGHDR, CDR2 SFDVKD. The CDR3 is CATSDPGQSSYNEQFF. The CDR3 DNA is TGTGCCACCAGTGATCCGGGACAGAGCTCCTACAATGAGCAGTTCTTC.

The chain is built from TRBV9 and TRBJ1-2; TRBD1 matches at 7 bases. CDR3 length: 15 amino acids. Germline CDR1 SGDLS, CDR2 YYNGEE. V gave up 2 bases and J gave up 2 bases; unmatched junction bases: 6. CDR3 nucleotides: TGTGCCAGCAGCGTTAAGCCGGGACAGAACTATGGCTACACCTTC. Amino acids: CASSVKPGQNYGYTF.

The chain joins TRBV5-6 to TRBJ2-7, with D perhaps TRBD2 (5 bases). Germline V CDR1 and CDR2: SGHDT, YYEEEE. The V and J ends lost 2 bases and 3 bases respectively, with 21 bases between them. This CDR3 is built from 17 residues. This CDR3 reads CASSLMGFGLRGYEQYF. CDR3 in DNA: TGTGCCAGCAGCTTAATGGGTTTTGGCCTTCGGGGCTACGAGCAGTACTTC.